This entry lists 4 T cell receptor beta chains sequenced from one sample in a study of CD8+CD57+ T cells in acquired aplastic anemia. According to the study, genomic DNA was the template for TCR beta VDJ and CDR3 profiling. TCRdb re-analysed the reads in MiXCR, keeping a single row per CDR3 protein. The sample lists around 170,000 distinct CDR3 sequences, around 60% seen once, with 45% in the top ten. Sequencing used sorted CD4+, CD8+, or CD8+CD57+ T cells (not recorded which) from PBMCs. All receptors derive from a human donor in good health.

This rearrangement joins TRBV5-6 to TRBJ2-7, with D possibly TRBD2 on 6 matching bases. Trimming removed 0 bases from V and 1 base from J, with 11 bases in between. CDR3 length: 15 residues. Germline CDR1 and CDR2: SGHDT and YYEEEE. The CDR3 spells CASSLDRRVSYEQYF. In nucleotides, the CDR3 is TGTGCCAGCAGCTTGGACAGGAGGGTTTCCTACGAGCAGTACTTC.

This chain connects TRBV15 to TRBJ2-5; D remains ambiguous. The germline CDR1 and CDR2 sequences are LNHNV and YYDKDF (reference sequence). The V end was cut by 0 bases, the J end by 4 bases, with 6 bases between. CDR3 size: 13 residues. The CDR3 region is CATSREVGETQYF. The CDR3 DNA reads TGTGCCACCAGCAGAGAAGTGGGAGAGACCCAGTACTTC.

This chain joins TRBV24-1 and TRBJ2-5, with TRBD2 as a possible D gene (6 bases). From germline, CDR1 is KGHDR and CDR2 SFDVKD. V lost 1 base to trimming and J lost 4 bases, with 12 bases between them. The CDR3 length is 15 residues. The CDR3 sequence is CATSDFNGGLETQYF. CDR3 nucleotide sequence: TGTGCCACCAGTGATTTTAACGGGGGACTAGAGACCCAGTACTTC.

The table lists this clonotype with a few counts. The chain couples TRBV20-1 to TRBJ1-1; D not certain. In germline, CDR1 is DFQATT, CDR2 SNEGSKA (reference sequence). CDR3 length: 14 amino acids. The V end lost 0 bases, the J end lost 5 bases, and 13 bases lay between the germline ends. The CDR3 loop reads CSARDYEGTTEAFF. The CDR3 DNA reads TGCAGTGCTAGAGATTACGAGGGTACGACTGAAGCTTTCTTT.